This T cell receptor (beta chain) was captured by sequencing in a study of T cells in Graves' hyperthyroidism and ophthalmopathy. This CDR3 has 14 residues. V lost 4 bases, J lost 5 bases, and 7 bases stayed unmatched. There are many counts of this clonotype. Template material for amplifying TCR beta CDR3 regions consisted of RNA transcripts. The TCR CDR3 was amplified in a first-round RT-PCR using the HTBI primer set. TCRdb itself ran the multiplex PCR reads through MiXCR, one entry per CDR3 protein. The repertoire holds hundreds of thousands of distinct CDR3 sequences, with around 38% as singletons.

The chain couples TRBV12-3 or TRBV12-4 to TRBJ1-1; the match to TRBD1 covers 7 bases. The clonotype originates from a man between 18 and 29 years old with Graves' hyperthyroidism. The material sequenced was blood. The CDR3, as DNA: TGTGCCAGCAGTTCAACAGGGGTTTGGACTGAAGCTTTCTTT. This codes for CASSSTGVWTEAFF.